The present T cell receptor (beta chain) was sequenced within a study of shared clonotypes between healthy human individuals. Terminally differentiated effector memory CD45RA+ cells were left out of the naive CD8 fraction, which was CD45RO-negative and positively selected for CCR7. The method was immunoSEQ multiplex PCR; TCRdb's version includes in-frame clones alone and lacks a portion of them. The sample has about 2.1 million clones, 85% to 95% seen once. Trimming stripped 6 bases from V and 4 bases from J, with 12 bases between. The CDR3 is made up of 14 amino acids. Germline CDR1 is MGHDK and CDR2 is SYGVNS.

The V gene is TRBV25-1, the J gene TRBJ1-4; D is unclear. The sample comprised naive CD8+ T cells from PBMCs. The sequence came from a man aged 18 to 29 in good health. Some clones in this sample may be carry-over from other donors' samples. The CDR3 nucleotides read TGTGCCAGCAGAGATACGGGGAATAATGAAAAACTGTTTTTT. Protein: CASRDTGNNEKLFF.